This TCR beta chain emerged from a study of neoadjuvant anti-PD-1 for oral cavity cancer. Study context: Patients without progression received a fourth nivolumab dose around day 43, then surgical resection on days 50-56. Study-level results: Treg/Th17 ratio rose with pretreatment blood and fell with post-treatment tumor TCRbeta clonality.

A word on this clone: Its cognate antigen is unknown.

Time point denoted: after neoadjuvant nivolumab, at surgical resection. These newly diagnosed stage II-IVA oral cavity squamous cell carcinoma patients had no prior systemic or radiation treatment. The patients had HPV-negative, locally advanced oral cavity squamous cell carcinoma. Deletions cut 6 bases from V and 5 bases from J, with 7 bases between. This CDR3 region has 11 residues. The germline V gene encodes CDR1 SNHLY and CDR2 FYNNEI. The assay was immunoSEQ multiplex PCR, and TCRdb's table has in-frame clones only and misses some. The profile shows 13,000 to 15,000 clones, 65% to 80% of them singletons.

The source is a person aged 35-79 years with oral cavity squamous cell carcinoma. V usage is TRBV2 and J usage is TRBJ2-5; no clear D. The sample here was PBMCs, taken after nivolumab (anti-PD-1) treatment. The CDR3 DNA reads TGTGCCAGCAGATTATGGGAGACCCAGTACTTC. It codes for CASRLWETQYF.